This entry is about one T cell receptor (beta chain). What it binds is not known. Method: immunoSEQ multiplex PCR; TCRdb's copy keeps in-frame clones and lacks some. Of more than 85,000 clones listed, 90% to 95% are singletons. Germline V gene lookup returns CDR1 SGHRS and CDR2 YFSETQ. This CDR3 comprises 17 residues. Unmatched junction bases numbered 10, after V lost 4 bases and J lost 4 bases. This entry is derived from a study of siplizumab effects on memory and regulatory T cells. Broader study findings: Many proliferating CD4+ or CD8+ clones remained unclassified. Roughly 75-96% of them could not be assigned either a naive or a memory phenotype.

This clonotype was obtained from a human donor in good health. The sequencing sample was made of CD4+ T cells sorted from blood. V is TRBV5-1 and J is TRBJ2-5; 13 bases match TRBD2. CDR3 protein: CASSALTSGRSGETQYF. The CDR3 DNA reads TGCGCCAGCAGCGCACTGACTAGCGGGAGGTCGGGAGAGACCCAGTACTTC.